In its sample, the clone carrying this TCR beta chain was seen many times. Antigen specificity is unknown. The data are from a study of T cells in Graves' hyperthyroidism and ophthalmopathy. Study summary: Prior to any treatment, at the point of initial diagnosis, peripheral blood was collected. Overall study results and limits: From stable hyperthyroidism, ophthalmopathy was set apart by a 13 V-J model.

Stable Graves' hyperthyroidism meant no ophthalmopathy progression within 18 months. RNA transcripts gave rise to amplified TCR beta CDR3 regions. HTBI primers were employed in a first-round RT-PCR of the TCR CDR3. Via MiXCR, TCRdb re-called the multiplex PCR reads, giving one row per CDR3 protein. This table has hundreds of thousands of distinct CDR3 sequences, 35% appearing once. This CDR3 is built from 13 residues. Trimming pared 1 base from V and 2 bases from J, leaving 6 bases between. Looked up from germline, CDR1 is SGHRS and CDR2 is YFSETQ. The source is a woman in her forties with Graves' hyperthyroidism. Sequencing was done on a sample of blood. The chain recombines TRBV5-1 with TRBJ1-2, with D unresolved. The CDR3 loop is CASSLFQNYGYTF. As DNA, the CDR3 is TGCGCCAGCAGCTTGTTCCAGAACTATGGCTACACCTTC. The full variable domain, with the rest looked up from reference TRBV5-1 and TRBJ1-2, is KAGVTQTPRYLIKTRGQQVTLSCSPISGHRSVSWYQQTPGQGLQFLFEYFSETQRNKGNFPGRFSGRQFSNSRSEMNVSTLELGDSALYLCASSLFQNYGYTFGSGTRLTVV.